This T cell receptor (beta chain) was profiled in a study of control samples from healthy donors and cancer patients. The CDR3 consists of 16 residues. Trimming shortened V by 5 bases and J by 5 bases, and 21 bases separated the two germline ends. CDR1 is SGHVS, CDR2 FNYEAQ, per germline. Assay: immunoSEQ multiplex PCR; the TCRdb copy retains only in-frame clones and omits some. The sample yields some 410,000 clones, more than 80% seen once. The specimen sequenced was PBMCs. The chain uses TRBV7-6 and TRBJ2-5; tentatively, D is TRBD1 (5 bases). This sequence originates from a middle-aged man with head and neck cancer. CDR3 sequence: CASSDLGPSDWETQYF. In DNA, the CDR3 is TGTGCCAGCAGCGACCTGGGGCCTAGTGACTGGGAGACCCAGTACTTC.